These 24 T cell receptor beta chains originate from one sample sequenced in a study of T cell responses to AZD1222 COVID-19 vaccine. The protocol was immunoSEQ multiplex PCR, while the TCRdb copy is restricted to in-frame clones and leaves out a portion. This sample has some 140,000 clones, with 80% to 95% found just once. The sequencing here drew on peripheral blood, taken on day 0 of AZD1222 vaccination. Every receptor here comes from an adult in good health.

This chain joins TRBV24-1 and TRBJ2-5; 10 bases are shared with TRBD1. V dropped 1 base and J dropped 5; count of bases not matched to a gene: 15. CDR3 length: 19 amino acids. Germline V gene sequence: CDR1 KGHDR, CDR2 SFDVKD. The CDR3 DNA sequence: TGTGCCACCAGTGATTTCTCGCTACATCGAGACAGGGGGCTCGAGACCCAGTACTTC. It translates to CATSDFSLHRDRGLETQYF.

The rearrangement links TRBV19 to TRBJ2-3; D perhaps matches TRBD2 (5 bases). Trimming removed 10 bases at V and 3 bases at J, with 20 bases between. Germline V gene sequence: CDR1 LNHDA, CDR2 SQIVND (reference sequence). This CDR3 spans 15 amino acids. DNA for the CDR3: TGTGCCACCCATCGAGGGATTTCGGGGACAGATACGCAGTATTTT. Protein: CATHRGISGTDTQYF.

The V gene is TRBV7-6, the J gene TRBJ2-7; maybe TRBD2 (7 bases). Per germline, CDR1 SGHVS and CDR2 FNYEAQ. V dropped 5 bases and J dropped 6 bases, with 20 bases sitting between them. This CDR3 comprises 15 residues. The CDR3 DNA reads TGTGCCAGCAGCCCCAGGGGAGGGGCAGATGGCGAGCAGTACTTC. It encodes CASSPRGGADGEQYF. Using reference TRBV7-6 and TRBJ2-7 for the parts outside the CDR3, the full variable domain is GAGVSQSPRYKVTKRGQDVALRCDPISGHVSLYWYRQALGQGPEFLTYFNYEAQQDKSGLPNDRFSAERPEGSISTLTIQRTEQRDSAMYRCASSPRGGADGEQYFGPGTRLTVT.

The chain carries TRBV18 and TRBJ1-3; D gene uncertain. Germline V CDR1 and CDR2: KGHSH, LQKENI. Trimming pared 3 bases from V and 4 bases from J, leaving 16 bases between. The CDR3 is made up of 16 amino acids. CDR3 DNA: TGTGCCAGCTCACCCTCGGCCCAAAGAGCGGGAAACACCATATATTTT. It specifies CASSPSAQRAGNTIYF.

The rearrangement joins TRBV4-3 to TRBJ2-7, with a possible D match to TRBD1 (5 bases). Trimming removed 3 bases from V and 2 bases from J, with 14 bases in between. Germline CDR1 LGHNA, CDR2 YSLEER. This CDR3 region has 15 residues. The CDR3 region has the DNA TGCGCCAGCAGCCAGTACCTCCAGGGCCCCTACGAGCAGTACTTC. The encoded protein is CASSQYLQGPYEQYF.

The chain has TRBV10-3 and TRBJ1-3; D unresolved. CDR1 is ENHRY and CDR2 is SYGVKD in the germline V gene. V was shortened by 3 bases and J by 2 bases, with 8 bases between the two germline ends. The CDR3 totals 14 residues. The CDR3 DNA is TGTGCCATCAGTGACTCGAGTACTGGAAACACCATATATTTT. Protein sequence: CAISDSSTGNTIYF.

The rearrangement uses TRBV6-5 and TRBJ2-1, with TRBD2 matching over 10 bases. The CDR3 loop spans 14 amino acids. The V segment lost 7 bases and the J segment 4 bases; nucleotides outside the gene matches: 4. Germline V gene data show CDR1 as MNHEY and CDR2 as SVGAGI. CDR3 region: CASKTSGIYNEQFF. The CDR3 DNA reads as TGTGCCAGCAAAACTAGCGGGATATACAATGAGCAGTTCTTC.

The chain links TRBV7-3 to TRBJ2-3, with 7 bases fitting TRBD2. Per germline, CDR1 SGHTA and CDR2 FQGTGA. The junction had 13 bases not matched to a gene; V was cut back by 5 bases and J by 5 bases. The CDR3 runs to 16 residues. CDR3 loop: CASSPNFAGVGDTQYF. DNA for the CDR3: TGTGCCAGCAGCCCAAATTTCGCGGGAGTGGGAGATACGCAGTATTTT. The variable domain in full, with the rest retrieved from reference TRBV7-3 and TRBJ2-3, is GAGVSQTPSNKVTEKGKYVELRCDPISGHTALYWYRQSLGQGPEFLIYFQGTGAADDSGLPNDRFFAVRPEGSVSTLKIQRTERGDSAVYLCASSPNFAGVGDTQYFGPGTRLTVL.

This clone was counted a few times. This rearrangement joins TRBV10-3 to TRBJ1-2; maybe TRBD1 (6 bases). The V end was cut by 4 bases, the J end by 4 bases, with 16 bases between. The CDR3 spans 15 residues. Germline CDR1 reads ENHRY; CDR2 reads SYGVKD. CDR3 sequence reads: CAISAAGTSGYGYTF. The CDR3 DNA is TGTGCCATCAGTGCCGCTGGGACATCCGGCTATGGCTACACCTTC.

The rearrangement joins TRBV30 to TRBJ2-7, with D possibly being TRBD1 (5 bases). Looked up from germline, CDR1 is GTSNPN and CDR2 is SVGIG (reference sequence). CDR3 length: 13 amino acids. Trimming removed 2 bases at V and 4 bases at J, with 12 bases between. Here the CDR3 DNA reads TGTGCCTGGAGTAAGGGGCTTTCGTACGAGCAGTACTTC. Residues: CAWSKGLSYEQYF.

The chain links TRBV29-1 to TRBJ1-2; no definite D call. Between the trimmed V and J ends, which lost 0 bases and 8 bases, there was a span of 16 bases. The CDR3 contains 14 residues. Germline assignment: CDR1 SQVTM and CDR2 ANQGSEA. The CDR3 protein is CSVEDFRTKGGYTF. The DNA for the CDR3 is TGCAGCGTTGAAGATTTCCGGACGAAGGGAGGCTACACCTTC.

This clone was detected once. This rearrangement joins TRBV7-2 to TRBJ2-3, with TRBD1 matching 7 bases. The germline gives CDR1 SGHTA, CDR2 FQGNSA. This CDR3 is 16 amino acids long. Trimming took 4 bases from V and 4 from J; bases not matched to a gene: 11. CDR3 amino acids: CASSSSGRGSADTQYF. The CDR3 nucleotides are TGTGCCAGCAGCTCGTCGGGCAGGGGGTCTGCAGATACGCAGTATTTT.

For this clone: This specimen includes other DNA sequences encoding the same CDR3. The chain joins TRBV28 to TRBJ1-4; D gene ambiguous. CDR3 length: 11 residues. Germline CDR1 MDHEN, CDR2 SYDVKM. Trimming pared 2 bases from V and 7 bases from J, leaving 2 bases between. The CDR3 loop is CASSLREKLFF. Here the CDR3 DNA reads TGTGCCAGCAGTTTACGTGAAAAACTGTTTTTT.

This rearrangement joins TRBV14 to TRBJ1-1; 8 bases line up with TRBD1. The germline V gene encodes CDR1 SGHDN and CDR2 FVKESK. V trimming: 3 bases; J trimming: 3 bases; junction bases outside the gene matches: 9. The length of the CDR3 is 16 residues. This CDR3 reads CASSHGQGARDTEAFF. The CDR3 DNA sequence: TGTGCCAGCAGCCATGGGCAGGGGGCAAGGGACACTGAAGCTTTCTTT.

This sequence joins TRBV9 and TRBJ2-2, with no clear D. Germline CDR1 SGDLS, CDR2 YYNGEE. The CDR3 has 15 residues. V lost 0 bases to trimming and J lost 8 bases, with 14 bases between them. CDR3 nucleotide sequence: TGTGCCAGCAGCGTAGCAGCGTTCCCGGGTGGGGAGCTGTTTTTT. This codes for CASSVAAFPGGELFF.

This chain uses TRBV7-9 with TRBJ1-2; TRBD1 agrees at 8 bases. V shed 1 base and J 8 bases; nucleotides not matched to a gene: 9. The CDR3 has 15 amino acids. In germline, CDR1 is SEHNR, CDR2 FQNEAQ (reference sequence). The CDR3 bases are TGTGCCAGCAGCTTAGTCACCCGCAGGGGGCAAGGCTACACCTTC. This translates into CASSLVTRRGQGYTF.

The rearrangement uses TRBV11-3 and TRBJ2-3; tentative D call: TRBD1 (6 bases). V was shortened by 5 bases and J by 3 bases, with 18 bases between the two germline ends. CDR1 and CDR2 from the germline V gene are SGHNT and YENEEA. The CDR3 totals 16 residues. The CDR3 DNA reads TGTGCCAGCAGCCGACGAGGGGGTATGTTAACAGATACGCAGTATTTT. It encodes CASSRRGGMLTDTQYF.

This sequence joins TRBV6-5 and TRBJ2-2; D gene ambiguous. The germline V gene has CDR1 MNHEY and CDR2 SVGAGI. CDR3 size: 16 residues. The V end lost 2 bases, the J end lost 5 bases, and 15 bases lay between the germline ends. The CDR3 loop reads CASSYKTQRNTGELFF. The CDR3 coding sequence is TGTGCCAGCAGTTACAAGACCCAAAGGAATACCGGGGAGCTGTTTTTT.

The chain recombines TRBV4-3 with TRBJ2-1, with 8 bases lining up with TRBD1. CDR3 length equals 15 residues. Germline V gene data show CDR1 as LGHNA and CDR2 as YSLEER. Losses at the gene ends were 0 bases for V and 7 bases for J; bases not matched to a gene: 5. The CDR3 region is CASSQDPGQGNEQFF. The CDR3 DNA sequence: TGCGCCAGCAGCCAAGATCCCGGACAGGGTAATGAGCAGTTCTTC.

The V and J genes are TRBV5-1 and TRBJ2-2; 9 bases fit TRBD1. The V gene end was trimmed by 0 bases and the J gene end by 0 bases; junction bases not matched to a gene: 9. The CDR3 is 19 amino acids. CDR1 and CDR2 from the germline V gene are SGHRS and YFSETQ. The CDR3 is CASSLEGPGQGPNTGELFF. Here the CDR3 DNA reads TGCGCCAGCAGCTTGGAAGGTCCGGGACAGGGCCCGAACACCGGGGAGCTGTTTTTT.

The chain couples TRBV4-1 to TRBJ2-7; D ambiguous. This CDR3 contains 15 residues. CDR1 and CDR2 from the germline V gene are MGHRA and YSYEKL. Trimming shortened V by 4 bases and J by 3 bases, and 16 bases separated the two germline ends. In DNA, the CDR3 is TGCGCCAGCAGCCTTGTGCCCCATCCCCGCTACGAGCAGTACTTC. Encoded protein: CASSLVPHPRYEQYF.

CDR3 sequence (DNA): TGTGCCAGTACCCCACAGCCCCGGGGGGAAAAACTGTTTTTT. It codes for CASTPQPRGEKLFF. The rearrangement joins TRBV19 to TRBJ1-4; D is perhaps TRBD1 (5 bases). V dropped 7 bases and J dropped 8 bases, with 17 bases sitting between them. Per germline, CDR1 LNHDA and CDR2 SQIVND (reference sequence). The CDR3 is made up of 14 amino acids.

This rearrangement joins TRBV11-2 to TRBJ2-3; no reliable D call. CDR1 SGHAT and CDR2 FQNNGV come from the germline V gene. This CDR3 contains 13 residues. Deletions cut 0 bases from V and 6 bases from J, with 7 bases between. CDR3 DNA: TGTGCCAGCAGCTTAGATCAAAGTGATACGCAGTATTTT. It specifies CASSLDQSDTQYF.

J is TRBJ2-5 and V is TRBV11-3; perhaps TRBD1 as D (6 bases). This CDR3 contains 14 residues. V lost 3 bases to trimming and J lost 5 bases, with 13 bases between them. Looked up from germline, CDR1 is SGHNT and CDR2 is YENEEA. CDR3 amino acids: CASSFTAGAETQYF. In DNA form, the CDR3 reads TGTGCCAGCAGCTTTACCGCAGGGGCGGAGACCCAGTACTTC. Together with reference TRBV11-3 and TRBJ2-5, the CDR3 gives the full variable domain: EAGVVQSPRYKIIEKKQPVAFWCNPISGHNTLYWYLQNLGQGPELLIRYENEEAVDDSQLPKDRFSAERLKGVDSTLKIQPAELGDSAVYLCASSFTAGAETQYFGPGTRLLVL.